This entry is about one T cell receptor beta chain. The length of the CDR3 is 16 residues. J gave up 7 bases and V 4 bases, and 9 bases lay outside the gene matches. CDR1 is SGHRS, CDR2 YFSETQ, per germline. This entry is derived from a study of blood T cell repertoires in COVID-19. Study at large: PBMCs, B-cell-depleted T cells, or T cells were the source of the cDNA or gDNA that made up the material.

Methods used by the authors: Nucleated cell number was recorded as an estimate derived from reference gene primer amplification. The data were produced by immunoSEQ multiplex PCR, yet TCRdb's version contains in-frame clones alone and is incomplete. The V and J calls and the clone size are those of that table, but D and trimming were determined from the DNA. This table has 100,000 to 150,000 clones, roughly 74% appearing once. This sequence joins TRBV5-1 and TRBJ1-6, with TRBD1 matching 9 bases. Material: peripheral blood. The TCR comes from a man in his sixties with acute or convalescent COVID-19. This CDR3 reads CASSPRWDRENSPLHF. DNA for the CDR3: TGCGCCAGCAGCCCTCGCTGGGACAGGGAGAATTCACCCCTCCACTTT.